In this sample, the clone carrying this T cell receptor (beta chain) turned up a few times. The target antigen is unknown. The sample comes from a study of early T cells in non-severe SARS-CoV-2 infection. About the study: Bulk RNA from unsorted whole blood was sequenced; chains were unpaired. Overall study results and limits: VDJdb-based matching was biased toward anti-spike CD8 responses and missed private and CD4 specificities.

Tagging with unique molecular identifiers was applied to individual cDNA molecules. TCRdb reanalysed the 5' RACE reads using MiXCR and keeps one entry per CDR3 protein. Here the sample spans over 80,000 distinct CDR3 sequences, around 15% being singletons. The receptor was derived from an adult who was a healthcare worker with PCR-confirmed SARS-CoV-2 infection or an uninfected control (not recorded which). What was sequenced was whole blood.

This chain's CDR3 is CASSTRQGQETQYF. The DNA for the CDR3 is TGTGCCAGTAGTACTCGACAGGGCCAAGAGACCCAGTACTTC. The gene calls are TRBV19 and TRBJ2-5, with 7 nucleotides matching TRBD1. The V and J ends lost 4 bases and 1 base, in that order; junction bases with no gene match: 3. There are 14 residues in the CDR3. From germline, CDR1 is LNHDA and CDR2 SQIVND (reference sequence).